This T cell receptor beta chain appears in the sequencing data of a study of cytomegalovirus exposure and HLA in healthy donors. Study findings and constraints: Reports state that TCR beta sequences accurately predicted most subjects' HLA-A and HLA-B alleles.

The study ran its PCR with 60 Vbeta and 13 Jbeta primers. Some clones are missing from TCRdb's copy, which holds only in-frame ones; the method was immunoSEQ multiplex PCR. The table lists around 150,000 clones, around four fifths of them singletons. The CDR3 sequence is 16 residues long. Trimming removed 0 bases from V and 2 bases from J, with 10 bases in between. Germline V gene sequence: CDR1 LGHNA, CDR2 YNFKEQ. This clone was detected only a few times. What it recognizes is unknown. The receptor comes from a man in his late teens or twenties in good health and CMV-seropositive. Sequences were obtained from PBMCs. The rearrangement uses TRBV4-2 and TRBJ2-2; D might be TRBD2 (5 bases). The CDR3 sequence: CASSQDPGINTGELFF. The CDR3 DNA follows: TGTGCCAGCAGCCAAGATCCGGGAATAAACACCGGGGAGCTGTTTTTT.